Below are 9 T cell receptor beta chains sequenced from a single sample in a study of T cells in Graves' hyperthyroidism and ophthalmopathy. TCR beta CDR3 region amplification was performed from RNA transcripts. The TCR CDR3 first-round RT-PCR relied on the HTBI primer set. TCRdb independently ran MiXCR on the multiplex PCR reads; one entry per CDR3 protein. The profile shows about 300,000 distinct CDR3 sequences, roughly 15% of them singletons. Sequencing was carried out using blood. The receptors derive from a woman under 40 with Graves' hyperthyroidism that later progressed to Graves' ophthalmopathy.

The chain recombines TRBV20-1 with TRBJ2-3; 7 nucleotides line up with TRBD2. The CDR3 runs to 11 residues. With 7 bases clipped from V and 12 bases from J, the junction kept 10 bases outside the gene matches. In germline, CDR1 is DFQATT, CDR2 SNEGSKA (reference sequence). The DNA of the CDR3 is TGCAGTGGAGTTAGCGGGCCGGTACAGTATTTT. Amino acids: CSGVSGPVQYF.

In its sample, this clonotype was seen many times. The gene calls are TRBV24-1 and TRBJ2-1; the match to TRBD2 covers 7 bases. Trimming cost V 3 bases and J 7 bases; bases outside gene matches: 11. The germline V gene has CDR1 KGHDR and CDR2 SFDVKD. CDR3 length: 16 residues. In DNA form, the CDR3 reads TGTGCCACCAGTGATCAGGTAGCGGGCTCTCGGAATGAGCAGTTCTTC. It translates to CATSDQVAGSRNEQFF.

This clonotype was seen ten or more times. V and J are TRBV30 and TRBJ1-5; D gene uncertain. Germline loops: CDR1 GTSNPN, CDR2 SVGIG (reference sequence). Trimming took off 3 bases at V and 2 bases at J, with 14 bases between the two ends. The CDR3 length is 15 residues. The CDR3, as DNA: TGTGCCTGGAGCCAAGCGTGGGGAGGCAATCAGCCCCAGCATTTT. This sequence encodes CAWSQAWGGNQPQHF.

This sequence joins TRBV10-3 and TRBJ2-3; 8 bases align to TRBD2. Per germline, CDR1 ENHRY and CDR2 SYGVKD. This CDR3 region has 14 residues. The V and J ends lost 6 bases and 2 bases, in that order; junction bases with no gene match: 4. CDR3 nucleotides: TGTGCCATCAGCACGGGACTAGACACAGATACGCAGTATTTT. Its translation is CAISTGLDTDTQYF.

This clonotype appeared a few times. At one of its ends the junction is not consistent with the germline gene, which may arise from a read error. The chain links TRBV7-9 to TRBJ1-2, with 9 positions matching TRBD1. The germline V gene has CDR1 SEHNR and CDR2 FQNEAQ (reference sequence). The CDR3 contains 14 residues. The CDR3 DNA is TGTGCCTGCAGCTCGACAGGGGGGACCTATGGCTACACCTTC. Protein sequence: CACSSTGGTYGYTF.

This clonotype has a count of ten or more. The rearrangement joins TRBV4-3 to TRBJ2-3; 11 nucleotides agree with TRBD2. With V trimmed by 6 bases and J by 1 base, 3 bases remained unmatched. The CDR3 is made up of 15 amino acids. Germline CDR1 reads LGHNA; CDR2 reads YSLEER. The CDR3 region has the DNA TGCGCCAGCAGTGATAGCGGGAGGGGCACAGATACGCAGTATTTT. This encodes CASSDSGRGTDTQYF.

The rearrangement links TRBV10-3 to TRBJ2-2; D uncertain. The CDR3 runs 13 residues. Trimming left V 6 bases short and J 4 bases short, with 9 bases between. The V gene's germline CDR1 is ENHRY and CDR2 SYGVKD. The CDR3 sequence is CAISARGTGELFF. The CDR3 DNA reads TGTGCCATCAGCGCCCGCGGCACCGGGGAGCTGTTTTTT.

This clonotype was recorded a few times. This chain joins TRBV15 and TRBJ2-5; D gene ambiguous. The V and J ends lost 0 bases and 1 base respectively, with 9 bases between them. The CDR3 contains 15 residues. Looked up from germline, CDR1 is LNHNV and CDR2 is YYDKDF (reference sequence). The CDR3 DNA sequence: TGTGCCACCAGCAGAGACAGGTTGGGCCAAGAGACCCAGTACTTC. Translating it yields CATSRDRLGQETQYF.

This clonotype was picked up many times. The chain carries TRBV7-2 and TRBJ2-7; the match to TRBD1 covers 9 bases. Germline trimming cut 5 bases from V and 0 bases from J; bases unmatched to any gene: 8. The CDR3 is 16 amino acids. From germline, CDR1 is SGHTA and CDR2 FQGNSA. This chain's CDR3 is CASSVDRDRASYEQYF. The CDR3 nucleotides read TGTGCCAGCAGCGTAGACCGGGACAGGGCCTCCTACGAGCAGTACTTC.